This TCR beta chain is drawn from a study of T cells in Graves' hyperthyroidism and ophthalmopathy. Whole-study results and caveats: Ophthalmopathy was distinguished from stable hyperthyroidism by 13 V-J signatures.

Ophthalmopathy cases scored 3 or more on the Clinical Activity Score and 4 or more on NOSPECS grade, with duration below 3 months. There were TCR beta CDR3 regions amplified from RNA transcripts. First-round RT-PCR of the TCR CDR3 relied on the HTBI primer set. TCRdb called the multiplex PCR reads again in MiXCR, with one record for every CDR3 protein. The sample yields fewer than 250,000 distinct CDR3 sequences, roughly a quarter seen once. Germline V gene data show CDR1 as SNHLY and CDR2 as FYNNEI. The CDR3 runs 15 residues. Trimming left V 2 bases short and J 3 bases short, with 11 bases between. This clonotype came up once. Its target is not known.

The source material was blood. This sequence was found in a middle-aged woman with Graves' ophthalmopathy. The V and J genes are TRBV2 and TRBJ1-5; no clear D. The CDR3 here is CASSEMTTYNQPQHF. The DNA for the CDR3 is TGTGCCAGCAGTGAAATGACAACTTACAATCAGCCCCAGCATTTT.